This T cell receptor beta chain was observed in a study of T cells in Graves' hyperthyroidism and ophthalmopathy. Template material for amplifying TCR beta CDR3 regions consisted of RNA transcripts. First-round RT-PCR with HTBI primers amplified the TCR CDR3 region. MiXCR, run by TCRdb on the multiplex PCR reads, gives a single entry per CDR3 protein. The sample lists about 350,000 distinct CDR3 sequences, about a fifth occurring once. Stable Graves' hyperthyroidism meant no ophthalmopathy progression within 18 months. Diagnoses were made from clinical symptoms, serum measures (thyroxine and TRAb), thyroid ultrasound and orbital computed tomography. The PBMCs were taken from around 9 ml of fresh peripheral blood. The V and J ends lost 5 bases and 9 bases respectively, with 11 bases between them. The CDR3 totals 12 residues. CDR1 SGHTA and CDR2 FQGNSA come from the germline V gene.

The receptor was derived from a woman between 18 and 29 years old with Graves' hyperthyroidism. The sequenced material came from blood. The J gene is TRBJ2-4, the V gene TRBV7-2; either TRBD1 or TRBD2 may supply D (5 bases each). The DNA of the CDR3 is TGTGCCAGCAGCCAAACTGGGGGCATTCAGTACTTC. It is translated as CASSQTGGIQYF.